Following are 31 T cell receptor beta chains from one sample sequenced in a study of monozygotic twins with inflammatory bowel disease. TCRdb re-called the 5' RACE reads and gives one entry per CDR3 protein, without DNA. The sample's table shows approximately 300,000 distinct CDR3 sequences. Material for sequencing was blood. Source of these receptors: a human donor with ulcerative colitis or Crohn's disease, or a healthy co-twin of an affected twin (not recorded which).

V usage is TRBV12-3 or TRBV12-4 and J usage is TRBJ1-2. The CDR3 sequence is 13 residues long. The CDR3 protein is CASSSSGGYGYTF.

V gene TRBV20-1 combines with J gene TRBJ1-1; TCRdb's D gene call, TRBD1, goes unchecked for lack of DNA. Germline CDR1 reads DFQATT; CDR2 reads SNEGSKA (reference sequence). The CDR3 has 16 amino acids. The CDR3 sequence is CSATEGATGGFTEAFF.

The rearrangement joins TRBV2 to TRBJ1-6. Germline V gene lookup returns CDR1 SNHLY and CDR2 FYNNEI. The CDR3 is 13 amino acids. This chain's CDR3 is CASRWQANSPLHF.

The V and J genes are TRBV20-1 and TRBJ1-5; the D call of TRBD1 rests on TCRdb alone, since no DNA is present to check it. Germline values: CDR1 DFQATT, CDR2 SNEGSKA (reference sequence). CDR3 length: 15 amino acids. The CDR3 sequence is CSARRGEGGNQPQHF.

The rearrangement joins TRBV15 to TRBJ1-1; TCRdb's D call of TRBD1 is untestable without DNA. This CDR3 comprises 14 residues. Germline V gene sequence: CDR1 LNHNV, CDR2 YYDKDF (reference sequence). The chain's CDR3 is CATSSYMGFSEAFF. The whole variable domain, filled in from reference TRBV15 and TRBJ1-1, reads DAMVIQNPRYQVTQFGKPVTLSCSQTLNHNVMYWYQQKSSQAPKLLFHYYDKDFNNEADTPDNFQSRRPNTSFCFLDIRSPGLGDTAMYLCATSSYMGFSEAFFGQGTRLTVV.

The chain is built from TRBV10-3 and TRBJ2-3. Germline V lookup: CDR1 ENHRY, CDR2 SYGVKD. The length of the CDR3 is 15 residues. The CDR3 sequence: CAISVESRTTNTQYF.

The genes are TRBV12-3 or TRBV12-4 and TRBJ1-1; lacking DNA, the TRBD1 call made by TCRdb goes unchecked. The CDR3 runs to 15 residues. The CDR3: CASSFFWPGNAEAFF.

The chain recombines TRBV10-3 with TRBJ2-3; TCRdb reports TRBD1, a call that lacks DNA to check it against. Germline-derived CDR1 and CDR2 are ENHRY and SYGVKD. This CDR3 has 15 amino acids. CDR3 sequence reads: CAISEWGTNTDTQYF.

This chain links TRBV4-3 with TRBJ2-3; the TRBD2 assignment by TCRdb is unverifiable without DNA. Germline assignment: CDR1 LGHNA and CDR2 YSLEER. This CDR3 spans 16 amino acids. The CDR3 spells CASSPLGRGGGDTQYF.

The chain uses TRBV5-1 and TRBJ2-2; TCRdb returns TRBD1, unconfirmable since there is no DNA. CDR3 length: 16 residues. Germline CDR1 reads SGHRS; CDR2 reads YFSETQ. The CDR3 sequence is CASSLRGTRNTGELFF. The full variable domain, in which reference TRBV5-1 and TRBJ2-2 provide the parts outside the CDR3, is KAGVTQTPRYLIKTRGQQVTLSCSPISGHRSVSWYQQTPGQGLQFLFEYFSETQRNKGNFPGRFSGRQFSNSRSEMNVSTLELGDSALYLCASSLRGTRNTGELFFGEGSRLTVL.

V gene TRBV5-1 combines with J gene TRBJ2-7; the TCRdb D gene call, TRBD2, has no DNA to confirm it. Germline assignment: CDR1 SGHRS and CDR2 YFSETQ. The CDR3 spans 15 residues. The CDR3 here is CASSLELAGSYEQYF.

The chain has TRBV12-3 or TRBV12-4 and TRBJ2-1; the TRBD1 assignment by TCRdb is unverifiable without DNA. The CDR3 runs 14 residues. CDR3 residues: CASSSGTGNNEQFF.

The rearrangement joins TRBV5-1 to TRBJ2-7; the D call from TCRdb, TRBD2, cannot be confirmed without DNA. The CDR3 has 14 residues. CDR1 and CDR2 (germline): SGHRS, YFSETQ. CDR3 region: CASSGLAGLDEQYF.

CDR3 region: CASSPLATDTGELFF. The chain couples TRBV18 to TRBJ2-2; TCRdb selects TRBD2, and the lack of DNA leaves this call unchecked. The CDR3 is made up of 15 amino acids. The germline CDR1 and CDR2 sequences are KGHSH and LQKENI.

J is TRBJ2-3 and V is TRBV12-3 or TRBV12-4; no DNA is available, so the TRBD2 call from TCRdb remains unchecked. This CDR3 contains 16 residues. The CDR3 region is CASSIGTSGSTDTQYF.

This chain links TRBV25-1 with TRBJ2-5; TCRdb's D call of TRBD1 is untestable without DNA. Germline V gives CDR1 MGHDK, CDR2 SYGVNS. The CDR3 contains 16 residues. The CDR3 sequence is CASSAGPGTGLETQYF.

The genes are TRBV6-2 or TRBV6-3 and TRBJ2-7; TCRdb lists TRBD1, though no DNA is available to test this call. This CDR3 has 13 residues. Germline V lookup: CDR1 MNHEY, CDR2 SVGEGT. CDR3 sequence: CASRDALNGEEYF.

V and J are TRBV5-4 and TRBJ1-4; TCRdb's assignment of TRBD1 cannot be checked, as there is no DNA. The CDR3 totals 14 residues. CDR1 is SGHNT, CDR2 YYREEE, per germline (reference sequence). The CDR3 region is CASSSPGTDEKLFF. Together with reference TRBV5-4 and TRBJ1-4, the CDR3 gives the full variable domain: ETGVTQSPTHLIKTRGQQVTLRCSSQSGHNTVSWYQQALGQGPQFIFQYYREEENGRGNFPPRFSGLQFPNYSSELNVNALELDDSALYLCASSSPGTDEKLFFGSGTQLSVL.

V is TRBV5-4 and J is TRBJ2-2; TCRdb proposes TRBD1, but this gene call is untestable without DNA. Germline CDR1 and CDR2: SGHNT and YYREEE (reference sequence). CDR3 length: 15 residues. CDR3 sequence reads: CASSFGTTNTGELFF. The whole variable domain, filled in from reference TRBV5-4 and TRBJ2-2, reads ETGVTQSPTHLIKTRGQQVTLRCSSQSGHNTVSWYQQALGQGPQFIFQYYREEENGRGNFPPRFSGLQFPNYSSELNVNALELDDSALYLCASSFGTTNTGELFFGEGSRLTVL.

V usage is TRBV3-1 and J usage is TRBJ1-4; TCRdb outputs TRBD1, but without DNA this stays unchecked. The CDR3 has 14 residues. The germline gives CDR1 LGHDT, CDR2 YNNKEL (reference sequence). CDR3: CASNFRGSREKLFF.

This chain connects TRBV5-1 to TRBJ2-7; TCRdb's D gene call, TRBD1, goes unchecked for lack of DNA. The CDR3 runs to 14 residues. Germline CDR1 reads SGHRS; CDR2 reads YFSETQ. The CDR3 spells CASRDQGKVYEQYF.

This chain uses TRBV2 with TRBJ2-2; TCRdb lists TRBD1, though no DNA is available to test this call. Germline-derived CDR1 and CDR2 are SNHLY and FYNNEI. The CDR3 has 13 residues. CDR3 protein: CASSIGGPGELFF.

Here the CDR3 reads CASSPRDVYNEQFF. The V and J genes are TRBV6-1 and TRBJ2-1; as DNA is missing, the TRBD1 call by TCRdb cannot be tested. The CDR3 runs 14 residues. Germline V gene lookup returns CDR1 MNHNS and CDR2 SASEGT.

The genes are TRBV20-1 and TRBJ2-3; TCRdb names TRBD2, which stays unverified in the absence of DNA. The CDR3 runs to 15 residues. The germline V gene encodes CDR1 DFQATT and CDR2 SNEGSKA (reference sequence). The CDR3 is CSARQRGAPTDTQYF.

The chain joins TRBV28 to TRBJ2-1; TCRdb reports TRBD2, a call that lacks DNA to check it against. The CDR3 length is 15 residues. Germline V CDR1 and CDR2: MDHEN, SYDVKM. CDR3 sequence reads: CASSLVSSGSYEQFF.

The CDR3 spells CSVVAGIAEKLFF. This chain connects TRBV29-1 to TRBJ1-4. In germline, CDR1 is SQVTM, CDR2 ANQGSEA. The CDR3 has 13 amino acids. Together with reference TRBV29-1 and TRBJ1-4, the CDR3 gives the full variable domain: SAVISQKPSRDICQRGTSLTIQCQVDSQVTMMFWYRQQPGQSLTLIATANQGSEATYESGFVIDKFPISRPNLTFSTLTVSNMSPEDSSIYLCSVVAGIAEKLFFGSGTQLSVL.

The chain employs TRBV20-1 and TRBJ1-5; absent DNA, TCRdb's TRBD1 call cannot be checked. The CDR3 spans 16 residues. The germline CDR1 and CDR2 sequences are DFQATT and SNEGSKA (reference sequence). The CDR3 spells CSGVVDGDSFNQPQHF.

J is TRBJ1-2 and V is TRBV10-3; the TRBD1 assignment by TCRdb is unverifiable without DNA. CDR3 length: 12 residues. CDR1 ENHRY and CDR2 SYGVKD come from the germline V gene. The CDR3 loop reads CAIRAGNYGYTF.

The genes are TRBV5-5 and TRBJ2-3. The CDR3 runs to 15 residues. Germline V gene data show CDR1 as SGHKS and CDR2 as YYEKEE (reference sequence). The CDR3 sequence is CASSLDSPYTDTQYF.

This chain's CDR3 is CASRADRTTDTQYF. The gene calls are TRBV2 and TRBJ2-3; lacking DNA, the TRBD1 call made by TCRdb goes unchecked. The CDR3 is 14 amino acids. Germline V gene data show CDR1 as SNHLY and CDR2 as FYNNEI.

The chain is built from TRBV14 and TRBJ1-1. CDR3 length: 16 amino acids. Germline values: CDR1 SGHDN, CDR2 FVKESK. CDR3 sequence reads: CASSQDWVGSNTEAFF.